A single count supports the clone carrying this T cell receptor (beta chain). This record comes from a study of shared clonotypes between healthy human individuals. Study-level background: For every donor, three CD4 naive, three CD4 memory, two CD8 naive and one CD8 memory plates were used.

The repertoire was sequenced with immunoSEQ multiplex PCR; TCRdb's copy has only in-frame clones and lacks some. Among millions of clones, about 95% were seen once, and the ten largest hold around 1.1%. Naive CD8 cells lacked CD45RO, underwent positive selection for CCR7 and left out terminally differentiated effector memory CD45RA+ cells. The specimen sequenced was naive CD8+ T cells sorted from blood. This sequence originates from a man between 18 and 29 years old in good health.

CDR3 loop: CASTSGQGALVAGELFF. The CDR3 DNA reads as TGTGCCAGTACCTCCGGACAGGGGGCACTGGTGGCCGGGGAGCTGTTTTTT. V usage is TRBV19 and J usage is TRBJ2-2; 11 positions match TRBD1. The trim removed 7 bases at V and 6 bases at J, leaving 13 bases unmatched. The CDR3 length is 17 residues. Germline assignment: CDR1 LNHDA and CDR2 SQIVND (reference sequence). Filled out from reference TRBV19 and TRBJ2-2, the complete variable domain reads DGGITQSPKYLFRKEGQNVTLSCEQNLNHDAMYWYRQDPGQGLRLIYYSQIVNDFQKGDIAEGYSVSREKKESFPLTVTSAQKNPTAFYLCASTSGQGALVAGELFFGEGSRLTVL.